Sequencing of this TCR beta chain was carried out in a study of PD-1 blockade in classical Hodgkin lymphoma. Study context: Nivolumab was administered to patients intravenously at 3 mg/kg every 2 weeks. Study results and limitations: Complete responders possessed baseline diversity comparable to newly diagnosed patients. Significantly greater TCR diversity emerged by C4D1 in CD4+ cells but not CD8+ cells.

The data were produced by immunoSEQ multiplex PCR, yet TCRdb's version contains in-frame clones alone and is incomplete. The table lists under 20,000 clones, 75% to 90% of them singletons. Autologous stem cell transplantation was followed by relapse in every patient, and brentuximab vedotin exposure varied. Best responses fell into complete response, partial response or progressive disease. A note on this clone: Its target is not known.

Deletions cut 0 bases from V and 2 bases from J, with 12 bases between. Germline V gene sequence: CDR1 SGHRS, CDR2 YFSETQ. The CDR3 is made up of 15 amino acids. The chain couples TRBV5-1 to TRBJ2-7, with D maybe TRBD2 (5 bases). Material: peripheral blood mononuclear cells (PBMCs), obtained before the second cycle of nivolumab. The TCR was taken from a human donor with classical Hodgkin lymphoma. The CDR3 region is CASSLGGQETYEQYF. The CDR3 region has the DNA TGCGCCAGCAGCTTGGGAGGGCAAGAAACCTACGAGCAGTACTTC. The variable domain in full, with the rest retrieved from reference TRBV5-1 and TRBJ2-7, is KAGVTQTPRYLIKTRGQQVTLSCSPISGHRSVSWYQQTPGQGLQFLFEYFSETQRNKGNFPGRFSGRQFSNSRSEMNVSTLELGDSALYLCASSLGGQETYEQYFGPGTRLTVT.